A selection of T cell receptor beta chains follows, all from one sample in a study of OX40 agonist ivuxolimab in advanced cancers. Assay: immunoSEQ multiplex PCR; the TCRdb copy retains only in-frame clones and omits some. This sample has about 41,000 clones; approximately 78% occur once, and the top ten carry approximately 22%. Sequenced material: CD4+ or CD8+ T cells sorted from blood, taken in a trial of the OX40 agonist ivuxolimab. The receptors shown here come from an adult with an advanced solid tumor such as melanoma, head and neck, liver or kidney cancer. Both conserved end residues are part of each CDR3. A D gene is named only where the DNA matches it firmly. Some rows mark clone size as missing; the rest say once, few, many or name a class of expanded clone.

v_call	j_call	d_call	clone_size	cdr3_aa	cdr3_nt
TRBV10-3	TRBJ2-7	-	-	CAISEAVVGYEQYF	TGTGCCATCAGTGAGGCGGTGGTTGGATACGAGCAGTACTTC
TRBV11-1	TRBJ2-5	TRBD2	-	CASSLGGGPETQYF	TGTGCCAGCAGCTTAGGGGGGGGTCCCGAGACCCAGTACTTC
TRBV20-1	TRBJ1-2	-	few	CSASGGYGYTF	TGCAGTGCTAGTGGGGGCTATGGCTACACCTTC
TRBV27	TRBJ2-7	-	-	CASTFVIVLDYEQYF	TGTGCCAGCACTTTCGTCATCGTTCTAGACTACGAGCAGTACTTC
TRBV7-9	TRBJ1-2	-	-	CASSQLEFYTF	TGTGCCAGCAGCCAACTGGAGTTCTACACCTTC
TRBV7-2	TRBJ2-7	TRBD2	-	CASSSATSGGNEQYF	TGTGCCAGCAGCTCCGCCACTAGCGGGGGAAACGAGCAGTACTTC
TRBV5-6	TRBJ1-5	TRBD1	-	CASSLTGGQPQHF	TGTGCCAGCAGCCTAACAGGGGGCCAGCCCCAGCATTTT
TRBV4-3	TRBJ2-1	-	-	CASSQDHNSGLSYNEQFF	TGCGCCAGCAGCCAAGATCATAACAGTGGATTATCCTACAATGAGCAGTTCTTC
TRBV7-6	TRBJ1-5	-	-	CASSLNIHQPQHF	TGTGCCAGCAGCTTAAACATACATCAGCCCCAGCATTTT
TRBV7-9	TRBJ1-1	-	-	CASSLLGSMNTEAFF	TGTGCCAGCAGCTTACTAGGCTCTATGAACACTGAAGCTTTCTTT
TRBV11-2	TRBJ1-1	-	-	CASSPYVGVIEAFF	TGTGCCAGCAGCCCATATGTGGGGGTGATTGAAGCTTTCTTT
TRBV6-6	TRBJ2-1	-	-	CASSYSRERIHEQFF	TGTGCCAGCAGTTACTCCCGGGAGAGAATCCATGAGCAGTTCTTC
TRBV29-1	TRBJ1-2	TRBD1	-	CSVLRQGSYGYTF	TGCAGCGTCCTTCGACAGGGCTCTTATGGCTACACCTTC